This TCR beta chain stems from a study of cytomegalovirus exposure and HLA in healthy donors. Both 60 Vbeta primers and 13 Jbeta primers went into the PCR. Generated by immunoSEQ multiplex PCR, the TCRdb table keeps only in-frame clones and is missing some. Here the sample spans 110,000 to 150,000 clones, around 86% being singletons. This CDR3 has 14 amino acids. The junction had 5 bases not matched to a gene; V was cut back by 5 bases and J by 8 bases. From germline, CDR1 is SGHDT and CDR2 YYEEEE. The sequenced sample was PBMCs. The rearrangement uses TRBV5-6 and TRBJ2-1; 12 nucleotides align to TRBD2. This receptor was taken from a female donor in good health and CMV-seronegative. CDR3 in DNA: TGTGCCAGCAGGACTAGCGGGAGTTTTTATGAGCAGTTCTTC. Amino acids: CASRTSGSFYEQFF. The full variable domain, completed using reference TRBV5-6 and TRBJ2-1, is DAGVTQSPTHLIKTRGQQVTLRCSPKSGHDTVSWYQQALGQGPQFIFQYYEEEERQRGNFPDRFSGHQFPNYSSELNVNALLLGDSALYLCASRTSGSFYEQFFGPGTRLTVL.